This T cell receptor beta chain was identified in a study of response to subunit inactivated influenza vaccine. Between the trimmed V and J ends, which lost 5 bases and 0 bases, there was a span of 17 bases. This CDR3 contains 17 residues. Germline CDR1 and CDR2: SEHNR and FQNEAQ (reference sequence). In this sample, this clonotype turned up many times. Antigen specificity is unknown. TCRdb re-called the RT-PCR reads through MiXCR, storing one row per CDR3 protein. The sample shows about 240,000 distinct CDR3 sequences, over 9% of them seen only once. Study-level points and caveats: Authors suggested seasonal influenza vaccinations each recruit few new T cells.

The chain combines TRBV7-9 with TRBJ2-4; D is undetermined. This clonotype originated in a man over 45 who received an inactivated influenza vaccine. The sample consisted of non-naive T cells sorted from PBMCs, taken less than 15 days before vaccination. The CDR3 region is CASSRSRQAGAKNIQYF. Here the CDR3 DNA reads TGTGCCAGCAGCCGCTCGAGGCAGGCTGGAGCCAAAAACATTCAGTACTTC. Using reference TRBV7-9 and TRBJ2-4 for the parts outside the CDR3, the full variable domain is DTGVSQNPRHKITKRGQNVTFRCDPISEHNRLYWYRQTLGQGPEFLTYFQNEAQLEKSRLLSDRFSAERPKGSFSTLEIQRTEQGDSAMYLCASSRSRQAGAKNIQYFGAGTRLSVL.